This T cell receptor (beta chain) was found in a study of blood T cell repertoires in COVID-19. Study-level background: Some COVID-19 samples were acute and others convalescent; all came from the United States, Italy and Spain. T cells, B-cell-depleted T cells, or PBMCs supplied cDNA or gDNA.

TCRdb's copy holds only in-frame clones and misses some; the assay was immunoSEQ multiplex PCR. The table lists about 26,000 clones, 92% of them singletons. This CDR3 has 14 amino acids. Germline V gene data show CDR1 as KGHDR and CDR2 as SFDVKD. V lost 4 bases and J lost 8; bases outside the gene matches: 9. The specimen sequenced was peripheral blood. V is TRBV24-1 and J is TRBJ1-2, with TRBD1 matching 7 bases. The source of this sequence is a human donor in a cohort sampled during active COVID-19. The CDR3 spells CATSDSDREDGYTF. The CDR3 DNA reads TGTGCCACCAGTGACTCAGACAGGGAGGACGGCTACACCTTC.